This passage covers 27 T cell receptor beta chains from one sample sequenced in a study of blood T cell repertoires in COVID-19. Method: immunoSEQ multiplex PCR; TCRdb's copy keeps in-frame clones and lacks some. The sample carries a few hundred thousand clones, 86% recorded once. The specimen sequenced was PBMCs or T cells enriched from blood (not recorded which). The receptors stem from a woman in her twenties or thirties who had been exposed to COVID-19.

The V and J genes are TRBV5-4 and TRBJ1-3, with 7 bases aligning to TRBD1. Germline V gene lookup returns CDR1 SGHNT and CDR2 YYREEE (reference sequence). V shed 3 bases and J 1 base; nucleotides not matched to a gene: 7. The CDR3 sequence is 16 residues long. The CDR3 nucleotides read TGTGCCAGCAGCTACACAGGGGTTGAATCTGGAAACACCATATATTTT. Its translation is CASSYTGVESGNTIYF.

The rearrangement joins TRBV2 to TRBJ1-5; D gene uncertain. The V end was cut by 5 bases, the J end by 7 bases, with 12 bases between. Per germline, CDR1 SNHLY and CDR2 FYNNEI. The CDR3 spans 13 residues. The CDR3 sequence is CASSPLIRQPQHF. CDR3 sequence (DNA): TGTGCCAGCAGTCCACTGATAAGACAGCCCCAGCATTTT.

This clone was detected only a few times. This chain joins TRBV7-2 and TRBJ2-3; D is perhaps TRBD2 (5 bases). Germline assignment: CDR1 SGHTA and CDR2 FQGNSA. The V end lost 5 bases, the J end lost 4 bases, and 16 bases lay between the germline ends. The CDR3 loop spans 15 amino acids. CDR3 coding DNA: TGTGCCAGCAGCCACGGACTTACCGGGGCAGATACGCAGTATTTT. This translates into CASSHGLTGADTQYF. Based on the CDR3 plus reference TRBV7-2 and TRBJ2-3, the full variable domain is GAGVSQSPSNKVTEKGKDVELRCDPISGHTALYWYRQSLGQGLEFLIYFQGNSAPDKSGLPSDRFSAERTGGSVSTLTIQRTQQEDSAVYLCASSHGLTGADTQYFGPGTRLTVL.

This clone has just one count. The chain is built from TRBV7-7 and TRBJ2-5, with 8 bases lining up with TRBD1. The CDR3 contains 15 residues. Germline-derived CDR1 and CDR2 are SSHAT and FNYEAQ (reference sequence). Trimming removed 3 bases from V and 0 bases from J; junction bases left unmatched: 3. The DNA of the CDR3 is TGTGCCAGCAGCTTGGGGACAGGACACCAAGAGACCCAGTACTTC. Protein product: CASSLGTGHQETQYF.

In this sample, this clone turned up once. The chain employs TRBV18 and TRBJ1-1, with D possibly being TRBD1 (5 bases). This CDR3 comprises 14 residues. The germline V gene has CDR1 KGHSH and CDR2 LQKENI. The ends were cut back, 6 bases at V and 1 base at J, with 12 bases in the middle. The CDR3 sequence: CASSAQVPNTEAFF. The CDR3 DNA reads TGTGCCAGCTCCGCACAGGTGCCGAACACTGAAGCTTTCTTT.

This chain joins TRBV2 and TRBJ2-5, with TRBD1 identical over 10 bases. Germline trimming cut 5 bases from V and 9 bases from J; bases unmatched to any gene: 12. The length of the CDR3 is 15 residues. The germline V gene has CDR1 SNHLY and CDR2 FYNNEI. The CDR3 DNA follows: TGTGCCAGCAGTCAGACAGGGGGCGCGGGCACTCCCCAGTACTTC. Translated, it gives CASSQTGGAGTPQYF.

The CDR3 loop is CASSVGVEAFF. The DNA for the CDR3 is TGTGCCAGCAGTGTCGGAGTTGAAGCTTTCTTT. This sequence joins TRBV2 and TRBJ1-1, with D unresolved. The CDR3 consists of 11 residues. CDR1 and CDR2 (germline): SNHLY, FYNNEI. The V gene lost 4 bases and the J gene lost 7 bases, with 7 bases spanning the gap.

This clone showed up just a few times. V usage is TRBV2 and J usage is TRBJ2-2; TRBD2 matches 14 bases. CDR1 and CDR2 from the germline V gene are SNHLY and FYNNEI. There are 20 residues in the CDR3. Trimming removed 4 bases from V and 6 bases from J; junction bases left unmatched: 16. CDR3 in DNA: TGTGCCAGCAGTGGGGGACTAGCGGGGGTTGGGTCCCTCCGCGCCGGGGAGCTGTTTTTT. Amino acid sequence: CASSGGLAGVGSLRAGELFF. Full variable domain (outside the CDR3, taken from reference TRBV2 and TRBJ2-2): EPEVTQTPSHQVTQMGQEVILRCVPISNHLYFYWYRQILGQKVEFLVSFYNNEISEKSEIFDDQFSVERPDGSNFTLKIRSTKLEDSAMYFCASSGGLAGVGSLRAGELFFGEGSRLTVL.

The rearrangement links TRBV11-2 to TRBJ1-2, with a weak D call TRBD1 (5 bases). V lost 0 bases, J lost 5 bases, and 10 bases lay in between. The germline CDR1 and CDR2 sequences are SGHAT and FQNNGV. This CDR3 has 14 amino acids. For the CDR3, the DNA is TGTGCCAGCAGCTTAGATGGAGGGGATTATGGCTACACCTTC. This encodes CASSLDGGDYGYTF.

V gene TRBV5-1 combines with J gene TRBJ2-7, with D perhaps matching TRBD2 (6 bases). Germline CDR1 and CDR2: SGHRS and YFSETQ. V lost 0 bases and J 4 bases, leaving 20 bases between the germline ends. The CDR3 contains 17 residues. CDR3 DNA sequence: TGCGCCAGCAGCTTGGAAATTGGGGGGATGGCCGGTTACGAGCAGTACTTC. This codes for CASSLEIGGMAGYEQYF.

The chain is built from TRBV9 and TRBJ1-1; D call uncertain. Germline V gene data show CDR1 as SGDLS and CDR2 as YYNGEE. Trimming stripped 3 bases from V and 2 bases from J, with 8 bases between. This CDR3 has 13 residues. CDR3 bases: TGTGCCAGCAGCGCCCTATTCAACACTGAAGCTTTCTTT. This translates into CASSALFNTEAFF.

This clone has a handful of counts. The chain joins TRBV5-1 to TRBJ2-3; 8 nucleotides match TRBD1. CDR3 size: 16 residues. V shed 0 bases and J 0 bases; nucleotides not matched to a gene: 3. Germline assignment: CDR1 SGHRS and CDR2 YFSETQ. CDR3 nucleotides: TGCGCCAGCAGCTTGGGACAGGGGCTAAGCACAGATACGCAGTATTTT. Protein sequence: CASSLGQGLSTDTQYF.

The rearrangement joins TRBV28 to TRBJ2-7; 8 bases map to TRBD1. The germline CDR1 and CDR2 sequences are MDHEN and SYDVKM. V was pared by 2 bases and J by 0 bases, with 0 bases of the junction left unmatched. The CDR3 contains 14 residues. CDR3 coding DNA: TGTGCCAGCAGTTTAGGACAGGGCTCCTACGAGCAGTACTTC. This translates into CASSLGQGSYEQYF.

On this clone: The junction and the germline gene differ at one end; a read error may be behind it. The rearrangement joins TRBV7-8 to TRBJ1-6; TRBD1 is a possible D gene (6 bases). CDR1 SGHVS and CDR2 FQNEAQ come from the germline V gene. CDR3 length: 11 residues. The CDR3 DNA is TGTGCCAGCAGCTTACAGGGGCCCCTCCGGTTT. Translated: CASSLQGPLRF.

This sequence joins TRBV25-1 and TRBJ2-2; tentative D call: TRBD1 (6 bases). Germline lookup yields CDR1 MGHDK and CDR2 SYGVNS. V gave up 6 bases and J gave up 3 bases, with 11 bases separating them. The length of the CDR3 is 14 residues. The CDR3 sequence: CASRGRGYTGELFF. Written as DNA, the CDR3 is TGTGCCAGCAGGGGAAGGGGGTACACCGGGGAGCTGTTTTTT. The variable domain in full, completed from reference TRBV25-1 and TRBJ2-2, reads EADIYQTPRYLVIGTGKKITLECSQTMGHDKMYWYQQDPGMELHLIHYSYGVNSTEKGDLSSESTVSRIRTEHFPLTLESARPSHTSQYLCASRGRGYTGELFFGEGSRLTVL.

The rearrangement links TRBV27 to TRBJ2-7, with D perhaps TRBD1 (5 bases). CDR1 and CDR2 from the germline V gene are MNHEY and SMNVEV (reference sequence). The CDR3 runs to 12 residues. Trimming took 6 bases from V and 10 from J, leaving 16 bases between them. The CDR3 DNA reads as TGTGCCAGCAGGCGCACCCAGGGTTCCCAGTACTTC. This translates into CASRRTQGSQYF.

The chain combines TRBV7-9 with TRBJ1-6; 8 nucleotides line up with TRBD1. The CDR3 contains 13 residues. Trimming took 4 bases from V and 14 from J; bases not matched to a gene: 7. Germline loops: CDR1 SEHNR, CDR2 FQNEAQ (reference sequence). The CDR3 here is CASSSTDRGALHF. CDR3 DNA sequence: TGTGCCAGCAGCTCCACAGACAGGGGAGCCCTCCACTTT.

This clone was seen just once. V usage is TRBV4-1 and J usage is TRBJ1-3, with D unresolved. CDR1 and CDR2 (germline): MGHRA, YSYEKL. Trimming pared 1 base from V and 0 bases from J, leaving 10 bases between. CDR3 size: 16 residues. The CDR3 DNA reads TGCGCCAGCAGCCAAGGGTCTGTGAGCTCTGGAAACACCATATATTTT. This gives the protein CASSQGSVSSGNTIYF.

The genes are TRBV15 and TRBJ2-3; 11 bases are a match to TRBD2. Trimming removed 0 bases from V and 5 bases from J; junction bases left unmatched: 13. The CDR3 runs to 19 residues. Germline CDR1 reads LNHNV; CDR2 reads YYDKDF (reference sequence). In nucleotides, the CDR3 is TGTGCCACCAGCAGAGATCCTCCCCGTTTACTAGCGGGGGAAGATACGCAGTATTTT. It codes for CATSRDPPRLLAGEDTQYF.

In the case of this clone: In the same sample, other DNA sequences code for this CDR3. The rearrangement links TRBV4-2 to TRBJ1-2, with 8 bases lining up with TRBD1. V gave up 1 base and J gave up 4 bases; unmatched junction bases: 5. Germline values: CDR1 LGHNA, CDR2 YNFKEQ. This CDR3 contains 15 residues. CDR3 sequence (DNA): TGTGCCAGCAGCCAAGGGACAGGGAGACCCTATGGCTACACCTTC. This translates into CASSQGTGRPYGYTF.

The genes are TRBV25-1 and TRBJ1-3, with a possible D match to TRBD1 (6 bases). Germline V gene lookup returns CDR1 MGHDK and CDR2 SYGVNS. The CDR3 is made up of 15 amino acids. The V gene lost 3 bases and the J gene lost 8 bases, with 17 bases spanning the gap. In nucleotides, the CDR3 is TGTGCCAGCAGTGATGGCAGGGGCAGTGGCGACACCATATATTTT. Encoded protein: CASSDGRGSGDTIYF.

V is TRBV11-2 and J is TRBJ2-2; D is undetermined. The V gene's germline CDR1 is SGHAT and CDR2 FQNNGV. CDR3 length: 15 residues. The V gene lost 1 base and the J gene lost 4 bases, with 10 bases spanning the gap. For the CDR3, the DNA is TGTGCCAGCAGCTTAGGCGGTTTTGGCACCGGGGAGCTGTTTTTT. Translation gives CASSLGGFGTGELFF.

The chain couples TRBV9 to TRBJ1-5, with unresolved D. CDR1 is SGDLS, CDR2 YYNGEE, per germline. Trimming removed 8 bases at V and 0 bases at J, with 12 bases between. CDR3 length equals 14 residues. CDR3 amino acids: CASTRGNSNQPQHF. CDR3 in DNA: TGTGCCAGTACCAGAGGGAATAGCAATCAGCCCCAGCATTTT.

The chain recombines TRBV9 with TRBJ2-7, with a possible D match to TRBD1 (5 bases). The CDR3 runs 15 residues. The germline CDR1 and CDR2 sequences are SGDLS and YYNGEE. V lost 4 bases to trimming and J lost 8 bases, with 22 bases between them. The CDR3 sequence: CASSPDTTDLKKQYF. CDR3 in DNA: TGTGCCAGCAGCCCGGACACTACGGACCTGAAGAAGCAGTACTTC.

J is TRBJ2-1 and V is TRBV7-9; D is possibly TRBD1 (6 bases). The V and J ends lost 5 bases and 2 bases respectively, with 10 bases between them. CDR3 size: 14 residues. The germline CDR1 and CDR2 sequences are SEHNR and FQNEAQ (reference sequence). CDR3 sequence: CASSLDRTYNEQFF. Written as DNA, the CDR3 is TGTGCCAGCAGCCTAGACAGGACCTACAATGAGCAGTTCTTC. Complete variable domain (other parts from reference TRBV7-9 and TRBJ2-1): DTGVSQNPRHKITKRGQNVTFRCDPISEHNRLYWYRQTLGQGPEFLTYFQNEAQLEKSRLLSDRFSAERPKGSFSTLEIQRTEQGDSAMYLCASSLDRTYNEQFFGPGTRLTVL.

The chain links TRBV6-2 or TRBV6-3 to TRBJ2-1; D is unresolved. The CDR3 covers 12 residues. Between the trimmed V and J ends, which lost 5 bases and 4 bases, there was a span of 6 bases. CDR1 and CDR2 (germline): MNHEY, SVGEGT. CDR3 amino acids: CASSVYYNEQFF. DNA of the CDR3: TGTGCCAGCAGTGTCTATTACAATGAGCAGTTCTTC.

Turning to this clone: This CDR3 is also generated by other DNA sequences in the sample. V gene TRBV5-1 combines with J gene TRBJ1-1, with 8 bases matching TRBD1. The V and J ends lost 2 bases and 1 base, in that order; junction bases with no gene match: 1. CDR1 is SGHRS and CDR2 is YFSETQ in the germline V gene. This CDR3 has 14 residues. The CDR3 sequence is CASSFGQGNTEAFF. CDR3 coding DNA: TGCGCCAGCAGCTTCGGACAGGGGAACACTGAAGCTTTCTTT.